This T cell receptor beta chain was identified in a study of T cell responses to AZD1222 COVID-19 vaccine. Whole-study results and caveats: Repertoires were obtained solely post-peak T cell response.

A word on this clone: Its antigen is unidentified.

The CDR3 contains 11 residues. Between the trimmed V and J ends, which lost 2 bases and 10 bases, there was a span of 7 bases. CDR1 and CDR2 (germline): SGHRS, YFSETQ. The data were produced by immunoSEQ multiplex PCR, yet TCRdb's version contains in-frame clones alone and is incomplete. The repertoire has approximately 220,000 clones, approximately 94% of them found once; the top ten carry approximately 1%. The rearrangement uses TRBV5-1 and TRBJ2-1; D is unresolved. The starting material was peripheral blood, obtained on day 0 of MenACWY control vaccination. The receptor was isolated from an adult in good health. In nucleotides, the CDR3 is TGCGCCAGCAGCTTCCGGCTGGAGCAGTTCTTC. It is translated as CASSFRLEQFF.